These 28 T cell receptor beta chains were sequenced from one sample in a study of blood T cell repertoires in COVID-19. The protocol was immunoSEQ multiplex PCR, while the TCRdb copy is restricted to in-frame clones and leaves out a portion. The sample comprises approximately 500,000 clones, roughly 89% of which are singletons, and approximately 0.9% rests with the top ten. Specimen: peripheral blood. The receptors were sampled from a man between 18 and 35 years old with COVID-19, enrolled during active disease.

The chain carries TRBV29-1 and TRBJ2-7, with 12 bases lining up with TRBD1. The CDR3 has 19 residues. Germline V gene data show CDR1 as SQVTM and CDR2 as ANQGSEA. The V segment lost 2 bases and the J segment 0 bases; nucleotides outside the gene matches: 14. The CDR3 DNA sequence: TGCAGCGTTGAACGTAAAACCGGGACAGGGGGCGACTACTCCTACGAGCAGTACTTC. It encodes CSVERKTGTGGDYSYEQYF.

This clone appeared once. The chain is built from TRBV5-4 and TRBJ1-4; no clear D. CDR1 and CDR2 from the germline V gene are SGHNT and YYREEE (reference sequence). CDR3 length equals 14 residues. V dropped 4 bases and J dropped 5 bases, with 12 bases sitting between them. CDR3 DNA: TGTGCCAGCAGCACCTCGACGGGAAATGAAAAACTGTTTTTT. As protein: CASSTSTGNEKLFF.

The CDR3 nucleotides are TGTGCCAGCAGCTTTTTGACAGGGGGGAACACTGAAGCTTTCTTT. Translating gives CASSFLTGGNTEAFF. The chain employs TRBV5-5 and TRBJ1-1, with 9 bases lining up with TRBD1. Trimming removed 2 bases from V and 1 base from J; junction bases left unmatched: 3. The CDR3 consists of 15 residues. Germline CDR1 reads SGHKS; CDR2 reads YYEKEE (reference sequence).

A few counts support this clone. The chain recombines TRBV5-4 with TRBJ1-6, with 8 bases fitting TRBD1. Germline lookup yields CDR1 SGHNT and CDR2 YYREEE (reference sequence). The CDR3 runs 17 residues. J gave up 6 bases and V 4 bases, and 12 bases lay outside the gene matches. CDR3 in amino acids: CASSHATLQGGNSPLHF. CDR3 in DNA: TGTGCCAGCAGCCACGCTACGTTACAGGGGGGTAATTCACCCCTCCACTTT. Complete variable domain (other parts from reference TRBV5-4 and TRBJ1-6): ETGVTQSPTHLIKTRGQQVTLRCSSQSGHNTVSWYQQALGQGPQFIFQYYREEENGRGNFPPRFSGLQFPNYSSELNVNALELDDSALYLCASSHATLQGGNSPLHFGNGTRLTVT.

The gene calls are TRBV29-1 and TRBJ2-7; 7 nucleotides agree with TRBD1. The ends lost 6 bases at V and 5 bases at J; junction bases unmatched: 4. CDR3 length equals 11 residues. Germline lookup yields CDR1 SQVTM and CDR2 ANQGSEA. CDR3 nucleotides: TGCAGCGTAGCGACAGGGAACGAGCAGTACTTC. Its protein product is CSVATGNEQYF.

The chain links TRBV15 to TRBJ2-5, with 7 positions matching TRBD2. Germline V gives CDR1 LNHNV, CDR2 YYDKDF (reference sequence). The CDR3 runs 11 residues. V lost 6 bases, J lost 5 bases, and 0 bases stayed unmatched. CDR3 sequence: CATRGGETQYF. Written as DNA, the CDR3 is TGTGCCACCAGGGGGGGGGAGACCCAGTACTTC. Full variable domain (outside the CDR3, taken from reference TRBV15 and TRBJ2-5): DAMVIQNPRYQVTQFGKPVTLSCSQTLNHNVMYWYQQKSSQAPKLLFHYYDKDFNNEADTPDNFQSRRPNTSFCFLDIRSPGLGDTAMYLCATRGGETQYFGPGTRLLVL.

The chain joins TRBV5-1 to TRBJ2-5; TRBD1 might be the D (5 bases). This CDR3 region has 15 residues. Germline loops: CDR1 SGHRS, CDR2 YFSETQ. The V and J ends lost 1 base and 1 base respectively, with 11 bases between them. The CDR3 loop reads CASSLFGTGQETQYF. Written as DNA, the CDR3 is TGCGCCAGCAGCTTGTTCGGAACAGGCCAAGAGACCCAGTACTTC. Full variable domain (rest looked up from reference TRBV5-1 and TRBJ2-5): KAGVTQTPRYLIKTRGQQVTLSCSPISGHRSVSWYQQTPGQGLQFLFEYFSETQRNKGNFPGRFSGRQFSNSRSEMNVSTLELGDSALYLCASSLFGTGQETQYFGPGTRLLVL.

V is TRBV11-2 and J is TRBJ2-3; TRBD2 matches 9 bases. The CDR3 covers 16 residues. Germline V CDR1 and CDR2: SGHAT, FQNNGV. V trimming: 5 bases; J trimming: 2 bases; junction bases outside the gene matches: 8. CDR3 residues: CASSQTLAGTTDTQYF. In DNA form, the CDR3 reads TGTGCCAGCAGCCAAACGCTAGCGGGGACCACAGATACGCAGTATTTT.

The J gene is TRBJ2-1, the V gene TRBV12-5; perhaps TRBD1 as D (6 bases). Germline V lookup: CDR1 LGHNT, CDR2 FRNRAP. The CDR3 runs 16 residues. Between the trimmed V and J ends, which lost 0 bases and 4 bases, there was a span of 13 bases. The DNA of the CDR3 is TGTGCTAGTGGTTTGGTACTTGGACAGACATACAATGAGCAGTTCTTC. The encoded protein is CASGLVLGQTYNEQFF.

This clone has a single count. The CDR3: CASSGGTGKAYEQYF. Here the CDR3 DNA reads TGTGCCAGCAGCGGTGGGACAGGGAAAGCCTACGAGCAGTACTTC. The rearrangement joins TRBV2 to TRBJ2-7; 9 positions match TRBD1. This CDR3 region has 15 residues. V trimming: 6 bases; J trimming: 2 bases; junction bases outside the gene matches: 8. CDR1 is SNHLY and CDR2 is FYNNEI in the germline V gene.

The V gene is TRBV2, the J gene TRBJ1-2; 8 positions match TRBD1. With V trimmed by 10 bases and J by 4 bases, 8 bases remained unmatched. The germline CDR1 and CDR2 sequences are SNHLY and FYNNEI. This CDR3 region has 13 residues. CDR3 DNA sequence: TGTGCCACCCCGGACAGGGCTGGCTATGGCTACACCTTC. Translation gives CATPDRAGYGYTF.

V is TRBV5-4 and J is TRBJ1-1, with D possibly being TRBD1 (5 bases). The CDR3 consists of 13 residues. CDR1 is SGHNT, CDR2 YYREEE, per germline (reference sequence). Trimming left V 0 bases short and J 8 bases short, with 11 bases between. CDR3 residues: CASSLARAGEAFF. The CDR3 nucleotides read TGTGCCAGCAGCTTGGCCAGGGCTGGAGAAGCTTTCTTT. The variable domain in full, completed from reference TRBV5-4 and TRBJ1-1, reads ETGVTQSPTHLIKTRGQQVTLRCSSQSGHNTVSWYQQALGQGPQFIFQYYREEENGRGNFPPRFSGLQFPNYSSELNVNALELDDSALYLCASSLARAGEAFFGQGTRLTVV.

The V and J genes are TRBV5-8 and TRBJ1-2, with TRBD1 matching 10 bases. With 4 bases clipped from V and 8 bases from J, the junction kept 8 bases outside the gene matches. The CDR3 loop spans 14 amino acids. CDR1 SGHTS and CDR2 YDEGEE come from the germline V gene. The chain's CDR3 is CASSNGRDRGGYTF. CDR3 bases: TGTGCCAGCAGCAATGGTCGGGACAGGGGAGGCTACACCTTC.

The V gene is TRBV19, the J gene TRBJ2-7, with 7 bases that match TRBD1. The CDR3 covers 15 residues. Trimming at V came to 0 bases and at J to 2 bases, leaving 4 bases not matched to a gene. Looked up from germline, CDR1 is LNHDA and CDR2 is SQIVND (reference sequence). CDR3 in DNA: TGTGCCAGTAGTATAGAGGGGACAGATACCTACGAGCAGTACTTC. Its protein is CASSIEGTDTYEQYF.

The rearrangement joins TRBV6-5 to TRBJ2-3; 9 bases agree with TRBD2. Looked up from germline, CDR1 is MNHEY and CDR2 is SVGAGI. Unmatched junction bases numbered 5, after V lost 7 bases and J lost 3 bases. This CDR3 is 14 amino acids long. The CDR3 nucleotides read TGTGCCAGCATGGCGGGAGGGCCGACAGATACGCAGTATTTT. Encoded protein: CASMAGGPTDTQYF.

V gene TRBV9 combines with J gene TRBJ2-7; 9 bases fit TRBD1. The ends lost 5 bases at V and 4 bases at J; junction bases unmatched: 7. Germline V gives CDR1 SGDLS, CDR2 YYNGEE. The CDR3 is 14 amino acids. Here the CDR3 DNA reads TGTGCCAGCAGTTCCGCGACAGGGGGTTACGAGCAGTACTTC. Amino acids: CASSSATGGYEQYF.

The CDR3 bases are TGTGCCAGCAGCCCAGGGGCAGATACGCAGTATTTT. Its translation: CASSPGADTQYF. The V and J genes are TRBV11-2 and TRBJ2-3; possible D gene TRBD1, 6 bases. Trimming shortened V by 5 bases and J by 4 bases, and 7 bases separated the two germline ends. Per the germline V gene, CDR1 is SGHAT and CDR2 is FQNNGV. The CDR3 length is 12 residues. The whole variable domain, remainder taken from reference TRBV11-2 and TRBJ2-3, is EAGVAQSPRYKIIEKRQSVAFWCNPISGHATLYWYQQILGQGPKLLIQFQNNGVVDDSQLPKDRFSAERLKGVDSTLKIQPAKLEDSAVYLCASSPGADTQYFGPGTRLTVL.

The chain employs TRBV3-1 (or the pseudogene TRBV3-2) and TRBJ1-3, with D possibly being TRBD1 (5 bases). The germline V gene encodes CDR1 LGHDT and CDR2 YNNKEL (reference sequence). V was shortened by 3 bases and J by 0 bases, with 6 bases between the two germline ends. The CDR3 sequence is 14 residues long. CDR3 protein: CASSQGGSGNTIYF. Here the CDR3 DNA reads TGTGCCAGCAGCCAGGGGGGCTCTGGAAACACCATATATTTT.

The chain combines TRBV6-5 with TRBJ1-1, with D perhaps matching TRBD1 (6 bases). This CDR3 comprises 15 residues. Germline CDR1 MNHEY, CDR2 SVGAGI. With 7 bases removed from V and 0 bases from J, the gap between germline ends came to 15 bases. CDR3 nucleotides: TGTGCCAGCAATCGGGGGGGCTTCATGAACACTGAAGCTTTCTTT. This sequence encodes CASNRGGFMNTEAFF.

The chain is built from TRBV27 and TRBJ2-5; tentatively, D is TRBD1 (5 bases). Trimming took 6 bases from V and 5 from J, leaving 16 bases between them. This CDR3 spans 14 amino acids. Per the germline V gene, CDR1 is MNHEY and CDR2 is SMNVEV (reference sequence). CDR3 in DNA: TGTGCCAGCAGCGCCCTGCAGGGTCTGGAGACCCAGTACTTC. This sequence encodes CASSALQGLETQYF.

The V call is TRBV5-1, the J call TRBJ1-1; D may be TRBD1 (6 bases). The length of the CDR3 is 13 residues. V was cut by 6 bases and J by 4 bases, with 13 bases left in between. Per germline, CDR1 SGHRS and CDR2 YFSETQ. The CDR3 region is CASMSGDTTEAFF. CDR3 nucleotides: TGCGCCAGCATGTCCGGGGACACCACTGAAGCTTTCTTT.

This sequence joins TRBV24-1 and TRBJ2-1; TRBD2 matches 7 bases. Germline V gene data show CDR1 as KGHDR and CDR2 as SFDVKD. The V and J ends lost 10 bases and 5 bases, in that order; junction bases with no gene match: 10. The CDR3 contains 14 residues. CDR3 region: CATRRGVADNEQFF. CDR3 DNA sequence: TGTGCCACTCGTCGGGGGGTAGCGGACAATGAGCAGTTCTTC.

The chain is built from TRBV6-1 and TRBJ1-6, with D possibly matching TRBD1 (5 bases). V was pared by 2 bases and J by 9 bases, with 17 bases between. Germline V gene lookup returns CDR1 MNHNS and CDR2 SASEGT. This CDR3 region has 16 residues. The CDR3 nucleotides are TGTGCCAGCAGTGAATCGTGGCCAGGGAGGGCTTCACCCCTCCACTTT. This translates into CASSESWPGRASPLHF.

V and J are TRBV24-1 and TRBJ2-3; 9 nucleotides line up with TRBD2. Germline V lookup: CDR1 KGHDR, CDR2 SFDVKD. Germline trimming cut 3 bases from V and 3 bases from J; bases unmatched to any gene: 3. The CDR3 covers 15 residues. CDR3 sequence: CATSDPSGTTDTQYF. In DNA, the CDR3 is TGTGCCACCAGTGATCCTAGCGGGACTACAGATACGCAGTATTTT.

V and J are TRBV9 and TRBJ2-3; 7 positions match TRBD1. Trimming at V came to 6 bases and at J to 1 base, leaving 5 bases not matched to a gene. Germline CDR1 and CDR2: SGDLS and YYNGEE. The CDR3 runs to 14 residues. The CDR3 sequence: CASTEGARTDTQYF. Written as DNA, the CDR3 is TGTGCCAGCACCGAGGGGGCGCGCACAGATACGCAGTATTTT.

The chain couples TRBV29-1 to TRBJ2-4, with D perhaps TRBD1 (5 bases). CDR3 length: 13 residues. Looked up from germline, CDR1 is SQVTM and CDR2 is ANQGSEA. V was pared by 7 bases and J by 4 bases, with 14 bases between. In nucleotides, the CDR3 is TGCAGCGCCCTTGACAGAGAAAAAAACATTCAGTACTTC. Protein sequence: CSALDREKNIQYF.

This sequence joins TRBV6-5 and TRBJ1-3, with D perhaps matching TRBD1 (6 bases). Trimming removed 2 bases from V and 2 bases from J, with 10 bases in between. The CDR3 is 15 residues long. The germline gives CDR1 MNHEY, CDR2 SVGAGI. This chain's CDR3 is CASSYGTQTGNTIYF. The CDR3 coding sequence is TGTGCCAGCAGTTACGGGACACAAACTGGAAACACCATATATTTT.

The genes are TRBV5-4 and TRBJ2-3, with D possibly TRBD1 on 5 matching bases. V dropped 0 bases and J dropped 2 bases, with 7 bases sitting between them. The CDR3 is made up of 14 amino acids. The germline CDR1 and CDR2 sequences are SGHNT and YYREEE (reference sequence). The CDR3 bases are TGTGCCAGCAGCTTGGAACAGGCCACAGATACGCAGTATTTT. Protein: CASSLEQATDTQYF.